This T cell receptor beta chain was recorded in a study of T cell responses to AZD1222 COVID-19 vaccine. The CDR3 consists of 14 residues. Germline CDR1 KGHDR, CDR2 SFDVKD. Trimming took off 4 bases at V and 2 bases at J, with 8 bases between the two ends. The method was immunoSEQ multiplex PCR; TCRdb's version includes in-frame clones alone and lacks a portion of them. This table has around 150,000 clones, approximately 90% appearing once. The clonotype comes from an adult who received the AZD1222 COVID-19 vaccine. The starting material was peripheral blood, obtained 28 days after the second AZD1222 dose. The chain recombines TRBV24-1 with TRBJ1-3; D is uncertain. The CDR3 DNA is TGTGCCACCAGTGAGCCCGGGGCTGGAAACACCATATATTTT. Translation: CATSEPGAGNTIYF.